The present TCR beta chain was sequenced within a study of OX40 agonist ivuxolimab in advanced cancers. Study as a whole: An anti-OX40 (CD134) antibody with agonistic activity, ivuxolimab, was administered to patients. Hepatocellular carcinoma, melanoma, renal cell or head and neck cancer occurred in dose-escalation patients. With a range of roughly 23 to 85, age averaged 60 years, and more than 75% were male.

TCRdb's table, derived via immunoSEQ multiplex PCR, lists solely in-frame clones and lacks some. This sample has just under 65,000 clones, with about 90% found just once. V dropped 5 bases and J dropped 2 bases, with 9 bases sitting between them. CDR1 and CDR2 (germline): MDHEN, SYDVKM. The length of the CDR3 is 14 residues. This clone appeared once. The TCR comes from an adult with an advanced solid tumor such as melanoma, head and neck, liver or kidney cancer. V usage is TRBV28 and J usage is TRBJ2-2; D possibly corresponds to TRBD1 (6 bases). This specimen consisted of CD4+ or CD8+ T cells sorted from blood, obtained in a trial of the OX40 agonist ivuxolimab. The CDR3 protein is CASSRGHNTGELFF. The DNA for the CDR3 is TGTGCCAGCAGTCGGGGACACAACACCGGGGAGCTGTTTTTT.